This T cell receptor beta chain was found in a study of blood T cell repertoires in COVID-19. The data were produced by immunoSEQ multiplex PCR, yet TCRdb's version contains in-frame clones alone and is incomplete. The repertoire holds around 260,000 clones, with approximately 86% as singletons. Looked up from germline, CDR1 is MNHEY and CDR2 is SVGAGI. The length of the CDR3 is 15 residues. Germline trimming cut 5 bases from V and 0 bases from J; bases unmatched to any gene: 3. The chain is built from TRBV6-5 and TRBJ2-1; 8 nucleotides agree with TRBD1. The sequenced material came from peripheral blood. This clonotype was sampled from a human donor with COVID-19, enrolled during active disease. The donor label of this sample is uncertain. CDR3 coding DNA: TGTGCCAGCAGTCGACAGGGGAGCTCCTACAATGAGCAGTTCTTC. This encodes CASSRQGSSYNEQFF.